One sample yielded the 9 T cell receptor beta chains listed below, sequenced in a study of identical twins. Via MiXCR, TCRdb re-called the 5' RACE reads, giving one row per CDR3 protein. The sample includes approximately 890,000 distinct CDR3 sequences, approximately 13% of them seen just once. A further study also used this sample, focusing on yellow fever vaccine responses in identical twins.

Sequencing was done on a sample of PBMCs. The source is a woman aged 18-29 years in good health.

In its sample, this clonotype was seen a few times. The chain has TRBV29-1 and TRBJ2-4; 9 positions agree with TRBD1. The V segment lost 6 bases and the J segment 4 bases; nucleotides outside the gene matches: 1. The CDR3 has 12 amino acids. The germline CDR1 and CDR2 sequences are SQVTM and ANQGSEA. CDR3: CSVGTGKNIQYF. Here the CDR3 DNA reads TGCAGCGTCGGGACAGGGAAAAACATTCAGTACTTC.

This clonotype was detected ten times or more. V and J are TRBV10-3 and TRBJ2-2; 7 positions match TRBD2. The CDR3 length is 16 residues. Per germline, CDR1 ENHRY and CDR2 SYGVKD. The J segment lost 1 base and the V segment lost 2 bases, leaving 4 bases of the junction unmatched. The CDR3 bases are TGTGCCATCAGTGAGGGGACTAAGCTGAACACCGGGGAGCTGTTTTTT. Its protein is CAISEGTKLNTGELFF.

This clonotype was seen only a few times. The CDR3 loop is CASSQVGVAGRPGDEQFF. The DNA of the CDR3 is TGTGCCAGCAGCCAAGTTGGGGTAGCGGGAAGACCGGGCGATGAGCAGTTCTTC. V and J are TRBV14 and TRBJ2-1, with 8 positions matching TRBD2. Germline V lookup: CDR1 SGHDN, CDR2 FVKESK. V was clipped by 1 base and J by 8 bases; unmatched bases: 16. The length of the CDR3 is 18 residues. Based on the CDR3 plus reference TRBV14 and TRBJ2-1, the full variable domain is EAGVTQFPSHSVIEKGQTVTLRCDPISGHDNLYWYRRVMGKEIKFLLHFVKESKQDESGMPNNRFLAERTGGTYSTLKVQPAELEDSGVYFCASSQVGVAGRPGDEQFFGPGTRLTVL.

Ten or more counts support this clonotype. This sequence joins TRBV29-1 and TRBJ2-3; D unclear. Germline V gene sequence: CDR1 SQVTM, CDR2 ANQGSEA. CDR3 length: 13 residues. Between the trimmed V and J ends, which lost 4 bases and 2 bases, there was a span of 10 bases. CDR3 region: CSVGTRLTDTQYF. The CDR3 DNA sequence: TGCAGCGTTGGGACCCGTCTCACAGATACGCAGTATTTT.

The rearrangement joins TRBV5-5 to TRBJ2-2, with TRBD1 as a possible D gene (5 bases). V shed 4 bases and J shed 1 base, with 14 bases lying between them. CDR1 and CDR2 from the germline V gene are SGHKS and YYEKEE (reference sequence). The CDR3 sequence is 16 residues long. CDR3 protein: CASSKSGAVNTGELFF. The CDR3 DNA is TGTGCCAGCAGCAAAAGTGGGGCGGTGAACACCGGGGAGCTGTTTTTT.

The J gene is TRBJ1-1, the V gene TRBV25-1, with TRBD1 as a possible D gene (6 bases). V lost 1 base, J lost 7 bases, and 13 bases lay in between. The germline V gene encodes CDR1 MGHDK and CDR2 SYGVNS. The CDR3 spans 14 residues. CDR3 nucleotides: TGTGCCAGCAGTGAATTGGGGGGGGCAAATGAAGCTTTCTTT. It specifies CASSELGGANEAFF.

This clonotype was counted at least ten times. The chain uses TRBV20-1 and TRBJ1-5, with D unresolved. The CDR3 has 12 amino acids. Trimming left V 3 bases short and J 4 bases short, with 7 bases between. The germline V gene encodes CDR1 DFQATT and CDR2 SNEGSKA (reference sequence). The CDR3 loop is CSARDGNQPQHF. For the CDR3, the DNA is TGCAGTGCTAGGGACGGAAATCAGCCCCAGCATTTT.

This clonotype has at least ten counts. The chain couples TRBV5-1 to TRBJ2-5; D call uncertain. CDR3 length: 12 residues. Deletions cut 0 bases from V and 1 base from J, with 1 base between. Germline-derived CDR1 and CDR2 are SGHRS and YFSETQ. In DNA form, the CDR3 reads TGCGCCAGCAGCTTGGGCCAAGAGACCCAGTACTTC. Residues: CASSLGQETQYF.

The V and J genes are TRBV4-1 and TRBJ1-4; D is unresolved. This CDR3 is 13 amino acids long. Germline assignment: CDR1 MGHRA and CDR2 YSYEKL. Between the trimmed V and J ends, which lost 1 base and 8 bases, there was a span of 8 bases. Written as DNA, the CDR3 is TGCGCCAGCAGCCAAGGGGTAGGCGAAAAACTGTTTTTT. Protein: CASSQGVGEKLFF.